The 31 T cell receptor beta chains listed next were all sequenced from one sample in a study of blood T cell repertoires in COVID-19. TCRdb's copy holds only in-frame clones and misses some; the assay was immunoSEQ multiplex PCR. The top ten clones hold approximately 2.5% of a sample with about 120,000 clones, over 65% of them seen once. Material: peripheral blood. These receptors all come from a man aged 25 to 45 with acute or convalescent COVID-19.

The chain uses TRBV15 and TRBJ1-5, with D hard to call. CDR1 LNHNV and CDR2 YYDKDF come from the germline V gene (reference sequence). V was shortened by 5 bases and J by 3 bases, with 8 bases between the two germline ends. The CDR3 spans 13 residues. In nucleotides, the CDR3 is TGTGCCACCAGCGTTCAGGACAATCAGCCCCAGCATTTT. As protein: CATSVQDNQPQHF. The full variable domain, with the rest looked up from reference TRBV15 and TRBJ1-5, is DAMVIQNPRYQVTQFGKPVTLSCSQTLNHNVMYWYQQKSSQAPKLLFHYYDKDFNNEADTPDNFQSRRPNTSFCFLDIRSPGLGDTAMYLCATSVQDNQPQHFGDGTRLSIL.

The chain recombines TRBV6-1 with TRBJ2-1, with unresolved D. This CDR3 is 14 amino acids long. V was trimmed by 1 base and J by 6 bases, leaving 10 bases between them. In germline, CDR1 is MNHNS, CDR2 SASEGT. This chain's CDR3 is CASSEGLVSNEQFF. The DNA for the CDR3 is TGTGCCAGCAGTGAAGGGTTAGTGAGCAATGAGCAGTTCTTC.

The rearrangement links TRBV5-8 to TRBJ1-5; D is unclear. Trimming removed 1 base at V and 2 bases at J, with 13 bases between. The length of the CDR3 is 16 residues. Germline V gives CDR1 SGHTS, CDR2 YDEGEE. This CDR3 is CASSLKSWLGNQPQHF. The CDR3 DNA reads as TGTGCCAGCAGCTTGAAGTCCTGGCTCGGCAATCAGCCCCAGCATTTT.

The CDR3 coding sequence is TGCGCCAGCAGCCAAGATTCGGCGTCCCCGGACAGGCCCTATGGCTACACCTTC. Its protein is CASSQDSASPDRPYGYTF. The chain has TRBV4-1 and TRBJ1-2, with 7 bases matching TRBD1. V lost 0 bases and J lost 4; bases outside the gene matches: 14. The CDR3 spans 18 residues. Germline loops: CDR1 MGHRA, CDR2 YSYEKL.

The V gene is TRBV4-3, the J gene TRBJ2-7, with TRBD1 as a possible D gene (6 bases). The CDR3 runs to 17 residues. The ends were cut back, 0 bases at V and 5 bases at J, with 20 bases in the middle. Germline assignment: CDR1 LGHNA and CDR2 YSLEER. The CDR3 nucleotides read TGCGCCAGCAGCCAAGAAATATCGACAGGCAGAGTCCACGAGCAGTACTTC. Amino acids: CASSQEISTGRVHEQYF.

The chain carries TRBV15 and TRBJ2-1; TRBD2 is a possible D gene (6 bases). With 2 bases removed from V and 9 bases from J, the gap between germline ends came to 17 bases. Germline V gene lookup returns CDR1 LNHNV and CDR2 YYDKDF (reference sequence). The CDR3 extends over 15 amino acids. CDR3 sequence: CATSRTRETLIEQFF. Written as DNA, the CDR3 is TGTGCCACCAGCAGAACCCGGGAGACCCTTATTGAGCAGTTCTTC.

The J gene is TRBJ1-6, the V gene TRBV6-2 or TRBV6-3, with a weak D call TRBD1 (6 bases). The CDR3 extends over 16 amino acids. Trimming took off 5 bases at V and 9 bases at J, with 20 bases between the two ends. Germline loops: CDR1 MNHEY, CDR2 SVGEGT. CDR3 nucleotide sequence: TGTGCCAGCAGTGCAGGGGCGGTCGGGTTATTTTCACCCCTCCACTTT. Its protein product is CASSAGAVGLFSPLHF.

The V gene is TRBV20-1, the J gene TRBJ1-2; no definite D call. Per germline, CDR1 DFQATT and CDR2 SNEGSKA (reference sequence). This CDR3 is built from 15 residues. V was clipped by 3 bases and J by 4 bases, with 18 bases between them. In nucleotides, the CDR3 is TGCAGTGCTAGTTCCATTGGAGGAGGTCTCTATGGCTACACCTTC. Protein sequence: CSASSIGGGLYGYTF.

The chain uses TRBV9 and TRBJ1-5; D is perhaps TRBD1 (5 bases). Trimming shortened V by 4 bases and J by 3 bases, and 11 bases separated the two germline ends. The CDR3 totals 14 residues. The germline gives CDR1 SGDLS, CDR2 YYNGEE. The CDR3 nucleotides read TGTGCCAGCAGCTCAACAGGCTACAATCAGCCCCAGCATTTT. Encoded protein: CASSSTGYNQPQHF.

The chain carries TRBV5-1 and TRBJ1-6; the match to TRBD1 covers 8 bases. CDR3 length: 15 residues. Looked up from germline, CDR1 is SGHRS and CDR2 is YFSETQ. V was pared by 0 bases and J by 7 bases, with 3 bases of the junction left unmatched. CDR3 amino acids: CASSLVDRVNSPLHF. CDR3 nucleotide sequence: TGCGCCAGCAGCTTGGTGGACAGGGTCAATTCACCCCTCCACTTT.

The chain is built from TRBV9 and TRBJ2-2, with D maybe TRBD1 (5 bases). Deletions cut 0 bases from V and 4 bases from J, with 13 bases between. The CDR3 loop spans 16 amino acids. Germline V gene lookup returns CDR1 SGDLS and CDR2 YYNGEE. For the CDR3, the DNA is TGTGCCAGCAGCGTAGGGGCAGGGCGTCCCACCGGGGAGCTGTTTTTT. Translation gives CASSVGAGRPTGELFF.

The chain carries TRBV27 and TRBJ1-6, with D uncertain. The CDR3 has 16 amino acids. Germline CDR1 is MNHEY and CDR2 is SMNVEV (reference sequence). The V gene lost 6 bases and the J gene lost 5 bases, with 17 bases spanning the gap. The CDR3 DNA follows: TGTGCCAGCAGGGACTCCGGACGCACAAATAATTCACCCCTCCACTTT. Translating gives CASRDSGRTNNSPLHF.

This chain links TRBV27 with TRBJ2-7; D might be TRBD2 (5 bases). Germline-derived CDR1 and CDR2 are MNHEY and SMNVEV (reference sequence). The CDR3 loop spans 13 amino acids. V lost 5 bases and J 0 bases, leaving 8 bases between the germline ends. CDR3 in amino acids: CASSSGNSYEQYF. DNA for the CDR3: TGTGCCAGCAGTAGCGGAAACTCCTACGAGCAGTACTTC.

The V call is TRBV29-1, the J call TRBJ2-1, with a possible D match to TRBD2 (6 bases). Trimming left V 7 bases short and J 5 bases short, with 12 bases between. CDR1 and CDR2 from the germline V gene are SQVTM and ANQGSEA. The CDR3 runs 12 residues. CDR3 coding DNA: TGCAGCGGCCGGGACTGGCACAATGAGCAGTTCTTC. As protein: CSGRDWHNEQFF.

This chain uses TRBV7-6 with TRBJ1-1; no clear D. Germline V gene sequence: CDR1 SGHVS, CDR2 FNYEAQ. V was shortened by 4 bases and J by 4 bases, with 7 bases between the two germline ends. This CDR3 has 12 amino acids. CDR3 nucleotide sequence: TGTGCCAGCAGCTCACGGGGCACTGAAGCTTTCTTT. It specifies CASSSRGTEAFF. Complete variable domain (other parts from reference TRBV7-6 and TRBJ1-1): GAGVSQSPRYKVTKRGQDVALRCDPISGHVSLYWYRQALGQGPEFLTYFNYEAQQDKSGLPNDRFSAERPEGSISTLTIQRTEQRDSAMYRCASSSRGTEAFFGQGTRLTVV.

The V and J genes are TRBV7-9 and TRBJ1-3; D gene unclear. The germline gives CDR1 SEHNR, CDR2 FQNEAQ (reference sequence). CDR3 length equals 15 residues. The germline V and J ends were trimmed by 5 bases and 4 bases, with 15 bases remaining between them. The CDR3 protein is CASSPRGPSGNTIYF. CDR3 coding DNA: TGTGCCAGCAGCCCCAGAGGGCCCTCCGGAAACACCATATATTTT. The complete variable domain, with remaining parts taken from reference TRBV7-9 and TRBJ1-3, reads DTGVSQNPRHKITKRGQNVTFRCDPISEHNRLYWYRQTLGQGPEFLTYFQNEAQLEKSRLLSDRFSAERPKGSFSTLEIQRTEQGDSAMYLCASSPRGPSGNTIYFGEGSWLTVV.

The J gene is TRBJ2-3, the V gene TRBV4-3; maybe TRBD2 (7 bases). V dropped 4 bases and J dropped 5 bases, with 19 bases sitting between them. The germline V gene encodes CDR1 LGHNA and CDR2 YSLEER. There are 16 residues in the CDR3. The CDR3 region has the DNA TGCGCCAGCAGCCTAAGGGGGGGGGCCAGTGGAGATACGCAGTATTTT. Protein: CASSLRGGASGDTQYF.

This chain joins TRBV11-3 and TRBJ2-2, with D possibly being TRBD2 (7 bases). The V and J ends lost 3 bases and 4 bases respectively, with 12 bases between them. From germline, CDR1 is SGHNT and CDR2 YENEEA. The CDR3 consists of 15 residues. The CDR3 coding sequence is TGTGCCAGCAGCTTCGGGGGGCTCGGCACCGGGGAGCTGTTTTTT. Translating it yields CASSFGGLGTGELFF.

This sequence joins TRBV2 and TRBJ1-1; D remains ambiguous. V lost 6 bases and J lost 2, with 10 bases in between. Germline lookup yields CDR1 SNHLY and CDR2 FYNNEI. This CDR3 contains 13 residues. CDR3 sequence (DNA): TGTGCCAGCAGCCAGACACCTAACACTGAAGCTTTCTTT. As protein: CASSQTPNTEAFF.

The V call is TRBV10-3, the J call TRBJ2-5; 10 bases line up with TRBD2. Germline lookup yields CDR1 ENHRY and CDR2 SYGVKD. This CDR3 has 17 residues. The V segment lost 6 bases and the J segment 0 bases; nucleotides outside the gene matches: 10. The CDR3 loop is CAIRDIPSGGYQETQYF. The CDR3 DNA reads as TGTGCCATCAGGGATATCCCTAGCGGGGGTTACCAAGAGACCCAGTACTTC.

This clone was observed a few times. The genes are TRBV30 and TRBJ2-2; possible D gene TRBD2, 6 bases. Trimming took 1 base from V and 0 from J, leaving 15 bases between them. Germline V gives CDR1 GTSNPN, CDR2 SVGIG (reference sequence). This CDR3 spans 17 amino acids. The CDR3 is CAWSDWRGNPNTGELFF. The CDR3 nucleotides are TGTGCCTGGAGTGATTGGCGGGGTAATCCGAACACCGGGGAGCTGTTTTTT.

The chain links TRBV10-2 to TRBJ1-4; D perhaps matches TRBD1 (5 bases). V lost 0 bases to trimming and J lost 7 bases, with 12 bases between them. The length of the CDR3 is 15 residues. Germline V gives CDR1 WSHSY, CDR2 SAAADI. In DNA form, the CDR3 reads TGCGCCAGCAGTGAGTCGGCAGGGATAGGTGAAAAACTGTTTTTT. Translating it yields CASSESAGIGEKLFF.

The chain couples TRBV3-1 (or the pseudogene TRBV3-2) to TRBJ2-7; TRBD1 might be the D (5 bases). The V end was cut by 4 bases, the J end by 5 bases, with 15 bases between. CDR1 LGHDT and CDR2 YNNKEL come from the germline V gene (reference sequence). The CDR3 spans 14 residues. The CDR3 loop is CASSPFPGFHEQYF. Here the CDR3 DNA reads TGTGCCAGCAGCCCCTTCCCAGGGTTCCACGAGCAGTACTTC.

V is TRBV5-1 and J is TRBJ1-1; 9 bases line up with TRBD1. J lost 4 bases, V lost 0 bases, and 10 bases had no gene match. The CDR3 contains 17 residues. CDR1 SGHRS and CDR2 YFSETQ come from the germline V gene. As DNA, the CDR3 is TGCGCCAGCAGCTTGGGTTCGGTGGGACAGGGCCGCACTGAAGCTTTCTTT. This sequence encodes CASSLGSVGQGRTEAFF. Based on the CDR3 plus reference TRBV5-1 and TRBJ1-1, the full variable domain is KAGVTQTPRYLIKTRGQQVTLSCSPISGHRSVSWYQQTPGQGLQFLFEYFSETQRNKGNFPGRFSGRQFSNSRSEMNVSTLELGDSALYLCASSLGSVGQGRTEAFFGQGTRLTVV.

The chain joins TRBV10-2 to TRBJ1-1, with D possibly matching TRBD1 (6 bases). Trimming left V 4 bases short and J 6 bases short, with 6 bases between. The CDR3 totals 11 residues. The germline CDR1 and CDR2 sequences are WSHSY and SAAADI. The CDR3 coding sequence is TGCGCCAGCAGTGGGACAGCTGAAGCTTTCTTT. This sequence encodes CASSGTAEAFF.

This clone appeared a single time. This chain links TRBV12-3 or TRBV12-4 with TRBJ1-2; D is undetermined. The CDR3 is made up of 11 amino acids. V was shortened by 6 bases and J by 4 bases, with 6 bases between the two germline ends. As DNA, the CDR3 is TGTGCCAGCAGCCTCTTCTATGGCTACACCTTC. Protein product: CASSLFYGYTF.

The V and J genes are TRBV13 and TRBJ2-3, with TRBD1 matching over 9 bases. V lost 5 bases to trimming and J lost 5 bases; unmatched junction nucleotides: 8. This CDR3 spans 15 amino acids. Germline V gene sequence: CDR1 PRHDT, CDR2 FYEKMQ (reference sequence). CDR3 sequence (DNA): TGTGCCAGCAGCCCACGGGACAGGGCACAAGATACGCAGTATTTT. This gives the protein CASSPRDRAQDTQYF. The full variable domain, its missing parts supplied by reference TRBV13 and TRBJ2-3, is AAGVIQSPRHLIKEKRETATLKCYPIPRHDTVYWYQQGPGQDPQFLISFYEKMQSDKGSIPDRFSAQQFSDYHSELNMSSLELGDSALYFCASSPRDRAQDTQYFGPGTRLTVL.

This chain connects TRBV7-9 to TRBJ1-1; TRBD1 might be the D (6 bases). Per germline, CDR1 SEHNR and CDR2 FQNEAQ (reference sequence). V lost 5 bases to trimming and J lost 8 bases, with 15 bases between them. This CDR3 region has 13 residues. CDR3: CASSLQGGLEAFF. For the CDR3, the DNA is TGTGCCAGCAGCCTACAGGGTGGCCTAGAAGCTTTCTTT. Based on the CDR3 plus reference TRBV7-9 and TRBJ1-1, the full variable domain is DTGVSQNPRHKITKRGQNVTFRCDPISEHNRLYWYRQTLGQGPEFLTYFQNEAQLEKSRLLSDRFSAERPKGSFSTLEIQRTEQGDSAMYLCASSLQGGLEAFFGQGTRLTVV.

V is TRBV6-6 and J is TRBJ1-2, with 9 bases aligning to TRBD1. The trim removed 7 bases at V and 3 bases at J, leaving 6 bases unmatched. Germline V CDR1 and CDR2: MNHNY, SVGAGI (reference sequence). This CDR3 comprises 14 residues. CDR3 in amino acids: CASTLRDRDYGYTF. As DNA, the CDR3 is TGTGCCAGCACGCTCCGGGACAGGGACTATGGCTACACCTTC.

CDR3 protein: CASSFLGQVRETQYF. In DNA form, the CDR3 reads TGTGCCAGCAGCTTTCTCGGACAGGTCCGAGAGACCCAGTACTTC. The chain couples TRBV11-2 to TRBJ2-5; TRBD1 agrees at 7 bases. Germline trimming cut 3 bases from V and 4 bases from J; bases unmatched to any gene: 8. Per germline, CDR1 SGHAT and CDR2 FQNNGV. CDR3 length: 15 residues.

The rearrangement uses TRBV4-3 and TRBJ1-4; the D is unclear. V gave up 1 base and J gave up 7 bases, with 10 bases separating them. Germline V gene lookup returns CDR1 LGHNA and CDR2 YSLEER. CDR3 length: 14 amino acids. CDR3 protein: CASSQGSIGEKLFF. The CDR3 coding sequence is TGCGCCAGCAGCCAAGGATCCATCGGTGAAAAACTGTTTTTT.